This T cell receptor beta chain was observed in a study of T cell changes during pregnancy in multiple sclerosis. TCRdb keeps only in-frame clones here, not all; method: immunoSEQ multiplex PCR. The top ten clones hold roughly 2.3% of a sample with about 98,000 clones, 92% of them seen once. The CDR3 has 17 residues. The germline V gene encodes CDR1 GTSNPN and CDR2 SVGIG (reference sequence). V was clipped by 2 bases and J by 1 base; unmatched bases: 12. V and J are TRBV30 and TRBJ2-7; TRBD2 matches 9 bases. This TCR was sampled from a female donor in good health, enrolled as a control in a pregnancy study. The input for sequencing was peripheral blood, taken after pregnancy. The chain's CDR3 is CAWSRGGSAGGSYEQYF. The DNA of the CDR3 is TGTGCCTGGAGTAGGGGTGGTTCAGCGGGGGGTTCCTACGAGCAGTACTTC.